The T cell receptor (beta chain) under discussion was sequenced for a study of cytomegalovirus exposure and HLA in healthy donors. The CDR3 spans 12 residues. The ends lost 6 bases at V and 7 bases at J; junction bases unmatched: 5. Germline values: CDR1 SQVTM, CDR2 ANQGSEA. Researchers ran the PCR with 60 Vbeta and 13 Jbeta primers. The protocol was immunoSEQ multiplex PCR, while the TCRdb copy is restricted to in-frame clones and leaves out a portion. The sample has some 150,000 clones. On this clone: What it recognizes is unknown.

Findings of the study overall: Altogether, 164 TCR beta chains were recorded as cytomegalovirus-associated. Previously analyzed data showed that most TCR beta V segments were productive at a frequency of about 90% or about 30%.

Sequencing was performed on PBMCs. The rearrangement uses TRBV29-1 and TRBJ2-1; 8 bases fit TRBD1. The TCR originated in a young woman in good health and CMV-seronegative. CDR3 DNA: TGCAGCGTGACCAGACAGGGGAATGAGCAGTTCTTC. Amino acids: CSVTRQGNEQFF.